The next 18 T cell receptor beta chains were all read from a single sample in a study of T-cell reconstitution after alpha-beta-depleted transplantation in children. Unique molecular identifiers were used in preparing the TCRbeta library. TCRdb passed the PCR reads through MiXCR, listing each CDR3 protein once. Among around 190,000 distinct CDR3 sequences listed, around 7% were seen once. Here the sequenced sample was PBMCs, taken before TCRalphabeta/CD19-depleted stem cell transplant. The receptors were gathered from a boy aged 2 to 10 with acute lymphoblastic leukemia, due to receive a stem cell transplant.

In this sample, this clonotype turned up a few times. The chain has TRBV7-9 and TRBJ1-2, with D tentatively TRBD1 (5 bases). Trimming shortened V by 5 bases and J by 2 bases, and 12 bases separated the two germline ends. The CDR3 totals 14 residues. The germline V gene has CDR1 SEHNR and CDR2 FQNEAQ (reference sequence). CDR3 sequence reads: CASSEDSRNYGYTF. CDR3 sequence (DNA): TGTGCCAGCAGCGAAGACAGCCGAAACTATGGCTACACCTTC. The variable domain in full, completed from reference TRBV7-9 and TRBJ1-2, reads DTGVSQNPRHKITKRGQNVTFRCDPISEHNRLYWYRQTLGQGPEFLTYFQNEAQLEKSRLLSDRFSAERPKGSFSTLEIQRTEQGDSAMYLCASSEDSRNYGYTFGSGTRLTVV.

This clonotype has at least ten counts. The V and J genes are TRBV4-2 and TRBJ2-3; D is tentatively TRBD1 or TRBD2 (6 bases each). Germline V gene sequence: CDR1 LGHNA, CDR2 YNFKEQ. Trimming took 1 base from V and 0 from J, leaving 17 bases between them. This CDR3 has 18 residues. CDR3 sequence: CASSQGPPGAGSTDTQYF. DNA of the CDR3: TGTGCCAGCAGCCAAGGTCCACCGGGGGCGGGGAGCACAGATACGCAGTATTTT.

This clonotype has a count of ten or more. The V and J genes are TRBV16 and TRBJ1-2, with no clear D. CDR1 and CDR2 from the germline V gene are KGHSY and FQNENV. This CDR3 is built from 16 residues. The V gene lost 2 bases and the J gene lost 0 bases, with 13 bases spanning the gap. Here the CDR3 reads CASSQTTVPPNYGYTF. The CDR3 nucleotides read TGTGCCAGCAGCCAAACTACAGTCCCCCCTAACTATGGCTACACCTTC.

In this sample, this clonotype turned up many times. The DNA of the CDR3 is TGTGCCAGCAGTGAAGGGACTCATTATAACTACGAGCAGTACTTC. It yields the protein CASSEGTHYNYEQYF. The chain recombines TRBV2 with TRBJ2-7, with D maybe TRBD2 (5 bases). The CDR3 runs to 15 residues. Trimming cost V 1 base and J 3 bases, with 13 bases left between them. Germline CDR1 and CDR2: SNHLY and FYNNEI. The full variable domain, with the rest looked up from reference TRBV2 and TRBJ2-7, is EPEVTQTPSHQVTQMGQEVILRCVPISNHLYFYWYRQILGQKVEFLVSFYNNEISEKSEIFDDQFSVERPDGSNFTLKIRSTKLEDSAMYFCASSEGTHYNYEQYFGPGTRLTVT.

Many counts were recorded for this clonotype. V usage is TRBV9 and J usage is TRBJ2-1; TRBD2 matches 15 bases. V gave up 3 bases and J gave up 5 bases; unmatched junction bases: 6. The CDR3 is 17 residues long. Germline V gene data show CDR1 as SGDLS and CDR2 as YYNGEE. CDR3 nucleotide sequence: TGTGCCAGCAGCGGTGGGACTAGCGGGAGGAGGAACAATGAGCAGTTCTTC. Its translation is CASSGGTSGRRNNEQFF.

In DNA, the CDR3 is TGTGCCAGGGACAGATTTTACAATGAGCAGTTCTTC. Translating gives CARDRFYNEQFF. The chain recombines TRBV2 with TRBJ2-1; D may be TRBD1 (6 bases). With 9 bases removed from V and 4 bases from J, the gap between germline ends came to 10 bases. The CDR3 covers 12 residues. Germline V lookup: CDR1 SNHLY, CDR2 FYNNEI.

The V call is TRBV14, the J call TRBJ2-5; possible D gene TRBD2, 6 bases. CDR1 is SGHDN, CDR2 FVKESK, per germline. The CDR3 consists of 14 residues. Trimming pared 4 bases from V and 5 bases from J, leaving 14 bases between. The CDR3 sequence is CASSPPGSRETQYF. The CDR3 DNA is TGTGCCAGCAGCCCGCCCGGGAGTCGGGAGACCCAGTACTTC.

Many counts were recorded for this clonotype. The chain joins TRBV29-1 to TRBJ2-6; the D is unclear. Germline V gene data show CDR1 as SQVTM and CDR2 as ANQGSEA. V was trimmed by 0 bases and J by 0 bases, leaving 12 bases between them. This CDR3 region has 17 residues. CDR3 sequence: CSVEDLSPDSGANVLTF. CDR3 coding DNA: TGCAGCGTTGAAGATCTCAGTCCTGACTCTGGGGCCAACGTCCTGACTTTC.

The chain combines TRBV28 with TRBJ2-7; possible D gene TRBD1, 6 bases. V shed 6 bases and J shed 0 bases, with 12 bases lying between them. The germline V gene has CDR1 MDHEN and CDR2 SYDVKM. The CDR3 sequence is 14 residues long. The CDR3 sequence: CASSFPRGSYEQYF. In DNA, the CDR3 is TGTGCCAGCAGCTTTCCCAGGGGCTCCTACGAGCAGTACTTC.

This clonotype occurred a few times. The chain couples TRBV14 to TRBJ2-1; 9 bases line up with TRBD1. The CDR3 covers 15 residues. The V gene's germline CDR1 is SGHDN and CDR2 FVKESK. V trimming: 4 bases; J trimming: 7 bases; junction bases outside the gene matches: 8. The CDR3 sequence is CASSLRQGGTNEQFF. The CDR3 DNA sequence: TGTGCCAGCAGCCTACGACAGGGGGGGACAAATGAGCAGTTCTTC.

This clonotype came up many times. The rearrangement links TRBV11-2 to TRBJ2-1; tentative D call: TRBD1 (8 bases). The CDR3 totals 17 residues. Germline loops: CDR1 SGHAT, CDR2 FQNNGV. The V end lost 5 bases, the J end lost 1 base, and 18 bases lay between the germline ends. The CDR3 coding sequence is TGTGCCAGCAGCATAGGTGCACAGGGGGGGTCCTACAATGAGCAGTTCTTC. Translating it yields CASSIGAQGGSYNEQFF.

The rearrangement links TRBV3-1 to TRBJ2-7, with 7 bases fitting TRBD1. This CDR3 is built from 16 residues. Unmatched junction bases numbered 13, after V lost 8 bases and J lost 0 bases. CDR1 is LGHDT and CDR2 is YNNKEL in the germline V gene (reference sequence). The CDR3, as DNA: TGTGCCAGCTGTTGTGGTAGCGCAGGGGGCTCCTACGAGCAGTACTTC. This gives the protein CASCCGSAGGSYEQYF.

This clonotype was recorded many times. The CDR3 DNA sequence: TGTGCCACCAGCAGAGGTTCGATTTCAACCTCGGCCCAGCATTTT. It codes for CATSRGSISTSAQHF. The V call is TRBV15, the J call TRBJ1-5; D is unresolved. V lost 1 base, J lost 11 bases, and 18 bases lay in between. Germline V gene lookup returns CDR1 LNHNV and CDR2 YYDKDF (reference sequence). CDR3 length: 15 residues.

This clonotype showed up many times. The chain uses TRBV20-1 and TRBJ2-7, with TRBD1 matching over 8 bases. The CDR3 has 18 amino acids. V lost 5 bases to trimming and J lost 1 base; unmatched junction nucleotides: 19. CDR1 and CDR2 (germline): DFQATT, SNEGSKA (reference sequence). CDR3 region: CSASPWTTGTGPSYEQYF. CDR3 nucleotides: TGCAGTGCTTCCCCCTGGACGACCGGGACAGGCCCTTCCTACGAGCAGTACTTC.

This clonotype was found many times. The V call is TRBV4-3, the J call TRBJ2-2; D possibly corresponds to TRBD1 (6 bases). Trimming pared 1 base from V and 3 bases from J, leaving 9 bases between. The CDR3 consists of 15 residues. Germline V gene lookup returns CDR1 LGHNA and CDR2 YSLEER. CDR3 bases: TGCGCCAGCAGCCAAGGGGGGCCCTACACCGGGGAGCTGTTTTTT. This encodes CASSQGGPYTGELFF.

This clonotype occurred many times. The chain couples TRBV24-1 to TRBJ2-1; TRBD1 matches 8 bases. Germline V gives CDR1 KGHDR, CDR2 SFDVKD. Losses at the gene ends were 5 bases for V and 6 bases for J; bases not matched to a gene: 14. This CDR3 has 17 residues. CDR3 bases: TGTGCCACCAGTGTGTTAATCAGGGGGCGCGAAATCAATGAGCAGTTCTTC. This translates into CATSVLIRGREINEQFF.

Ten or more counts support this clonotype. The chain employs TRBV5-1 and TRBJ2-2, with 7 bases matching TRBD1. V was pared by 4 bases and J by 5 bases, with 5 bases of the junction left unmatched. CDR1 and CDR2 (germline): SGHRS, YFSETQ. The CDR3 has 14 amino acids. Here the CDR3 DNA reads TGCGCCAGCAGCAGGGACAGCGCAACCGGGGAGCTGTTTTTT. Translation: CASSRDSATGELFF. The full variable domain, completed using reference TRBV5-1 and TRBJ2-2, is KAGVTQTPRYLIKTRGQQVTLSCSPISGHRSVSWYQQTPGQGLQFLFEYFSETQRNKGNFPGRFSGRQFSNSRSEMNVSTLELGDSALYLCASSRDSATGELFFGEGSRLTVL.

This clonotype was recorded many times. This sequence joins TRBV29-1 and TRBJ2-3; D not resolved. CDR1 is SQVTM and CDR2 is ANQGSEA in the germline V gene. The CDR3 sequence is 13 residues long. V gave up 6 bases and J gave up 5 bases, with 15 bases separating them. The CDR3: CSVDSSLGDTQYF. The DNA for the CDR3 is TGCAGCGTCGACTCCTCCCTGGGAGATACGCAGTATTTT.